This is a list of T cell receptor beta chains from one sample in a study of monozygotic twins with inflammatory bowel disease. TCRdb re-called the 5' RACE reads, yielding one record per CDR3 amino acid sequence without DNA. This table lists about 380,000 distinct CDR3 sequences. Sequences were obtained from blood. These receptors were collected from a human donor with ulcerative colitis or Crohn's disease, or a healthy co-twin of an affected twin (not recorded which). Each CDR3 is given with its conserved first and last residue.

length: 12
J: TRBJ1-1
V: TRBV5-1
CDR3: CASSFTPGKAFF

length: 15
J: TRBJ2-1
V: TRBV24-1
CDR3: CATSDLDVSYNEQFF

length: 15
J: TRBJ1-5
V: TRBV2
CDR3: CASLRATNAGQPQHF

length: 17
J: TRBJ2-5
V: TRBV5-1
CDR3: CASSQQTSGGAWETQYF

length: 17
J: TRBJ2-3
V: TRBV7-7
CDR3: CASSLGSGITSTDTQYF

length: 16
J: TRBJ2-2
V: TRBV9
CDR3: CASSLGSRRDTGELFF

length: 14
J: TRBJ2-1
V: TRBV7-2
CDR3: CASSLNDSPVDPFF

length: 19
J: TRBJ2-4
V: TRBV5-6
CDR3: CASSRAWTSGPLAKNIQYF

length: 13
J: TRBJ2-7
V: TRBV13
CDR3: CASSLGLGYEQYF

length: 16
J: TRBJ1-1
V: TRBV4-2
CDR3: CASSQDSEGTGTEAFF

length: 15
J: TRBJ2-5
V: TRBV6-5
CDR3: CASSSHTGGRETQYF

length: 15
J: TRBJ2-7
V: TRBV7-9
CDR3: CASSGRAGITYEQYF

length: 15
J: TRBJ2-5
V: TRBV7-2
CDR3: CASSPSGGARETQYF

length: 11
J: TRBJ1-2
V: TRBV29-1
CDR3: CSVGQGGGYTF

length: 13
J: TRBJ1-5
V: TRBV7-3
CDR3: CASSFGGNQPQHF

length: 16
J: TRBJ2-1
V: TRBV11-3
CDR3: CASSPGGQGKNNEQFF

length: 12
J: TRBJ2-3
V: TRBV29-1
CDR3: CSFRGGTDTQYF

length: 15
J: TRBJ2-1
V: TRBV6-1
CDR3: CASSAPGQGAHEQFF

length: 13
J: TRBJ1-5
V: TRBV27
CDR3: CASRTEPNQPQHF

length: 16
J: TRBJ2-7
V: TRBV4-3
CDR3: CASSQKTRQPSPVQYF

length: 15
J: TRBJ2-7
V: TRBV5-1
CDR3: CASSLGHGPSYEQYF

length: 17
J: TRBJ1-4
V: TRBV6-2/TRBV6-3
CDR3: CASSPIHRQGDGEKLFF

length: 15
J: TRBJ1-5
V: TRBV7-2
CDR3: CASSPGGYSNQPQHF

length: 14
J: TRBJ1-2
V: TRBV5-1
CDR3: CASSSVEGDYGYTF

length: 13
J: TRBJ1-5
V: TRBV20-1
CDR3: CSARVAGEQPQHF